The 7 T cell receptor beta chains below were found in one sample sequenced in a study of T cell changes during pregnancy in multiple sclerosis. Clones were read by immunoSEQ multiplex PCR, and TCRdb kept only the in-frame ones, dropping some. Here the sample spans under 130,000 clones, roughly nine tenths being singletons. Sequencing used peripheral blood, obtained after pregnancy. These receptors all come from a female donor with multiple sclerosis, enrolled in a pregnancy study.

The chain couples TRBV5-6 to TRBJ2-2, with D unclear. CDR3 length: 12 amino acids. Germline CDR1 reads SGHDT; CDR2 reads YYEEEE. V was trimmed by 2 bases and J by 6 bases, leaving 5 bases between them. The CDR3 here is CASSFFSGELFF. The CDR3 coding sequence is TGTGCCAGCAGCTTCTTTTCCGGGGAGCTGTTTTTT.

This clone appeared a single time. The chain employs TRBV27 and TRBJ1-1, with D possibly TRBD1 on 5 matching bases. The CDR3 has 19 residues. V was trimmed by 6 bases and J by 0 bases, leaving 26 bases between them. Germline V lookup: CDR1 MNHEY, CDR2 SMNVEV (reference sequence). CDR3 nucleotides: TGTGCCAGCAGCCTAACCCTTCAGCGGGGCCTGACTTTGAACACTGAAGCTTTCTTT. It encodes CASSLTLQRGLTLNTEAFF.

The chain uses TRBV13 and TRBJ2-4; 7 bases align to TRBD1. V shed 8 bases and J 0 bases; nucleotides not matched to a gene: 10. Looked up from germline, CDR1 is PRHDT and CDR2 is FYEKMQ (reference sequence). There are 16 residues in the CDR3. The CDR3 sequence: CASRQGQSLAKNIQYF. The CDR3 DNA sequence: TGTGCCAGCCGCCAGGGACAGAGTCTAGCCAAAAACATTCAGTACTTC.

Only a few counts were recorded for this clone. V gene TRBV7-8 combines with J gene TRBJ2-7; TRBD2 agrees at 8 bases. Losses at the gene ends were 5 bases for V and 5 bases for J; bases not matched to a gene: 14. Germline V gene sequence: CDR1 SGHVS, CDR2 FQNEAQ. The CDR3 extends over 16 amino acids. CDR3 amino acids: CASSAGVAGGIHEQYF. DNA for the CDR3: TGTGCCAGCAGCGCAGGGGTCGCGGGGGGTATCCACGAGCAGTACTTC. The full variable domain, in which reference TRBV7-8 and TRBJ2-7 provide the parts outside the CDR3, is GAGVSQSPRYKVAKRGQDVALRCDPISGHVSLFWYQQALGQGPEFLTYFQNEAQLDKSGLPSDRFFAERPEGSVSTLKIQRTQQEDSAVYLCASSAGVAGGIHEQYFGPGTRLTVT.

The chain links TRBV10-2 to TRBJ2-7; D gene unclear. This CDR3 region has 12 residues. Germline V gives CDR1 WSHSY, CDR2 SAAADI. The germline V and J ends were trimmed by 5 bases and 1 base, with 6 bases remaining between them. The CDR3 sequence: CASSTDSYEQYF. The CDR3 region has the DNA TGCGCCAGCAGTACAGATTCCTACGAGCAGTACTTC.

The chain combines TRBV12-5 with TRBJ1-1; the match to TRBD1 covers 11 bases. This CDR3 is built from 18 residues. With 1 base clipped from V and 7 bases from J, the junction kept 14 bases outside the gene matches. Germline lookup yields CDR1 LGHNT and CDR2 FRNRAP. This CDR3 is CASGLGMKRTGGEYEAFF. Written as DNA, the CDR3 is TGTGCTAGTGGTTTGGGGATGAAAAGGACAGGGGGCGAATATGAAGCTTTCTTT.

This chain connects TRBV14 to TRBJ2-7, with D perhaps TRBD2 (6 bases). The CDR3 spans 17 residues. In germline, CDR1 is SGHDN, CDR2 FVKESK. V lost 3 bases, J lost 5 bases, and 23 bases lay in between. The CDR3 DNA sequence: TGTGCCAGCAGCCACCTAACCCAAGGAGGAGGGTTCAACGAGCAGTACTTC. Amino acids: CASSHLTQGGGFNEQYF.